This TCR beta chain was found in a study of identical twins. Germline lookup yields CDR1 ENHRY and CDR2 SYGVKD. V was trimmed by 0 bases and J by 3 bases, leaving 15 bases between them. There are 17 residues in the CDR3. A note on this clonotype: Its antigen is still unknown.

A single record per CDR3 protein comes from TCRdb applying MiXCR to the 5' RACE reads. The top ten hold about 0.3% of the sample, which has roughly 1,500,000 distinct CDR3 sequences, about 32% seen once. Study results and limitations: Abundant cord blood beta clonotypes carried fewer insertions; memory repertoires showed none. The authors noted that invariant MAIT and iNKT cells could partly confound zero-insertion analyses.

Input material: cord blood. This receptor was identified in a newborn girl in good health. The rearrangement links TRBV10-3 to TRBJ1-5, with D unclear. The CDR3 DNA reads as TGTGCCATCAGTGAGTCGTTTTTCGGGAGCGACAATCAGCCCCAGCATTTT. This translates into CAISESFFGSDNQPQHF.